A selection of T cell receptor beta chains follows, all from one sample in a study of blood T cell repertoires in COVID-19. Assay: immunoSEQ multiplex PCR; the TCRdb copy retains only in-frame clones and omits some. The table includes around 130,000 clones, less than 85% detected once. The specimen was peripheral blood. All receptors come from a woman in her fifties or sixties with acute or convalescent COVID-19. Both conserved end residues are part of each CDR3. A D gene is named only where the DNA matches it firmly. Not every row has a clone size; where given, it reads once, few, many or a size class.

j_gene,abundance,d_gene,v_gene,CDR3aa,CDR3nt
TRBJ1-2,-,-,TRBV19,CASSIAGDGGYTF,TGTGCCAGTAGTATAGCAGGGGACGGTGGCTACACCTTC
TRBJ1-1,-,TRBD1,TRBV6-5,CASRFGTGINTEAFF,TGTGCCAGCAGGTTCGGGACAGGTATTAACACTGAAGCTTTCTTT
TRBJ1-1,-,TRBD1,TRBV2,CASSYTGGNTEAFF,TGTGCCAGCAGTTACACAGGGGGAAACACTGAAGCTTTCTTT
TRBJ2-3,once,-,TRBV3-1/TRBV3-2,CASSQDVGATDTQYF,TGTGCCAGCAGCCAAGATGTAGGGGCTACAGATACGCAGTATTTT
TRBJ1-2,-,TRBD1,TRBV2,CASSWSQGGDGYTF,TGTGCCAGCAGCTGGTCCCAAGGGGGCGATGGCTACACCTTC
TRBJ2-1,-,TRBD2,TRBV9,CASSVGLAGGYYNEQFF,TGTGCCAGCAGCGTAGGGCTGGCGGGGGGATACTACAATGAGCAGTTCTTC
TRBJ2-3,-,-,TRBV12-3/TRBV12-4,CASSLSRGVRYF,TGTGCCAGCAGTTTAAGCAGGGGAGTCCGGTATTTT
TRBJ1-5,few,TRBD1,TRBV5-1,CASSYGQGNQPQHF,TGCGCCAGCAGCTACGGACAGGGGAATCAGCCCCAGCATTTT
TRBJ1-2,few,-,TRBV24-1,CATFQAKGGVYGYTF,TGTGCCACCTTTCAGGCCAAGGGAGGAGTCTATGGCTACACCTTC
TRBJ2-3,-,TRBD1,TRBV5-1,CASSQGQGVADTQYF,TGCGCCAGCAGCCAGGGACAGGGGGTCGCAGATACGCAGTATTTT
TRBJ2-2,medium-sized,TRBD1,TRBV11-3,CASQGQGEGTGELFF,TGTGCCAGCCAGGGACAGGGGGAAGGCACCGGGGAGCTGTTTTTT
TRBJ1-2,-,TRBD1,TRBV4-2,CASSQVRDSYSGYTF,TGTGCCAGCAGCCAAGTCCGGGACAGCTATAGCGGCTACACCTTC
TRBJ1-1,once,-,TRBV9,CASSAPGTGGTEAFF,TGTGCCAGCAGCGCACCGGGGACGGGAGGGACTGAAGCTTTCTTT
TRBJ1-4,-,TRBD1,TRBV5-4,CASSLKTGGLEKLFF,TGTGCCAGCAGCTTGAAAACAGGGGGTCTGGAAAAACTGTTTTTT
TRBJ1-2,-,TRBD1,TRBV9,CASSVNTGGNGYTF,TGTGCCAGCAGCGTAAATACAGGGGGCAACGGCTACACCTTC
TRBJ1-1,-,-,TRBV4-2,CASSRNLDLGGDTEAFF,TGTGCCAGCAGTCGAAACCTTGACCTGGGAGGCGACACTGAAGCTTTCTTT
TRBJ1-3,-,-,TRBV10-2,CASFTQPGNTIYF,TGCGCCAGCTTTACACAACCTGGAAACACCATATATTTT
TRBJ1-3,-,-,TRBV3-1/TRBV3-2,CASSQDDSTNTIYF,TGTGCCAGCAGCCAAGACGACAGCACGAACACCATATATTTT
TRBJ2-4,-,-,TRBV2,CASRRGSFDIQYF,TGTGCCAGCAGGAGGGGGTCGTTCGACATTCAGTACTTC
TRBJ1-1,-,-,TRBV29-1,CSGGQTTEAFF,TGCAGCGGCGGACAGACCACTGAAGCTTTCTTT
TRBJ1-1,-,TRBD1,TRBV11-2,CASRTGRSTEAFF,TGTGCCAGCAGGACAGGGAGGAGCACTGAAGCTTTCTTT
TRBJ2-1,-,TRBD1,TRBV24-1,CATSDGGTGVAGEQFF,TGTGCCACCAGTGATGGGGGGACAGGGGTCGCAGGTGAGCAGTTCTTC
TRBJ1-1,-,-,TRBV5-6,CASSISGVWVTEAFF,TGTGCCAGCAGCATTTCAGGGGTGTGGGTGACTGAAGCTTTCTTT
TRBJ1-4,-,-,TRBV7-2,CASSLRTGREKLFF,TGTGCCAGCAGCCTAAGAACAGGACGTGAAAAACTGTTTTTT
TRBJ2-3,-,-,TRBV9,CASSVAPTSTDTQYF,TGTGCCAGCAGCGTAGCCCCCACTAGCACAGATACGCAGTATTTT
TRBJ2-1,-,-,TRBV4-1,CASSQDRVYRRSYNEQFF,TGCGCCAGCAGCCAAGATCGCGTATACAGGCGCTCCTACAATGAGCAGTTCTTC
TRBJ2-3,-,TRBD1,TRBV2,CASSVKISGQGFTDTQYF,TGTGCCAGCAGTGTAAAAATATCGGGACAGGGGTTCACAGATACGCAGTATTTT
TRBJ1-1,-,-,TRBV7-8,CASRNRQNTEAFF,TGTGCCAGCAGAAACAGACAGAACACTGAAGCTTTCTTT
TRBJ1-5,few,-,TRBV10-3,CAISESMVGPQHF,TGTGCCATCAGTGAGTCGATGGTCGGGCCCCAGCATTTT